Below are 4 T cell receptor beta chains sequenced from a single sample in a study of T cell repertoires in aging, cancer and after chemotherapy. Rearranged V-D-J TRB sequences were amplified with a mixed TRB-A/B primer pool. TCRdb used MiXCR to reprocess the multiplex PCR reads, holding one entry per CDR3 protein. This table holds around 12,000 distinct CDR3 sequences, around 21% found once. The template was genomic DNA from peripheral blood, not RNA. The sequenced material came from blood. Source of these receptors: a human donor in good health.

This clonotype was counted only a few times. The chain couples TRBV25-1 to TRBJ1-1; perhaps TRBD1 as D (5 bases). V gave up 5 bases and J gave up 4 bases, with 11 bases separating them. The CDR3 covers 13 residues. Germline V gives CDR1 MGHDK, CDR2 SYGVNS. The CDR3 nucleotides are TGTGCCAGCAGTAAATCTAGGGGCACTGAAGCTTTCTTT. Translation: CASSKSRGTEAFF.

The CDR3 spells CSARGLGGREETQYF. CDR3 DNA sequence: TGCAGTGCTAGAGGTCTGGGGGGGCGCGAAGAGACCCAGTACTTC. The chain carries TRBV20-1 and TRBJ2-5, with D possibly matching TRBD2 (7 bases). CDR3 length: 15 amino acids. CDR1 is DFQATT, CDR2 SNEGSKA, per germline (reference sequence). V was cut by 1 base and J by 3 bases, with 15 bases left in between.

With regard to this clonotype: A much larger clone lies a single base off, so this may be a read error. It is likely a read error, because the conserved phenylalanine at the end of the CDR3 is missing. The rearrangement joins TRBV6-5 to TRBJ2-1; 12 nucleotides agree with TRBD2. Germline assignment: CDR1 MNHEY and CDR2 SVGAGI. J lost 8 bases, V lost 5 bases, and 13 bases had no gene match. The CDR3 sequence is 17 residues long. This chain's CDR3 is CASSTRRLAGVEDEQFI. The DNA of the CDR3 is TGTGCCAGCAGTACACGGAGACTAGCGGGGGTTGAGGATGAGCAGTTCATC.

J is TRBJ2-3 and V is TRBV5-5, with 9 bases fitting TRBD1. Germline V gene sequence: CDR1 SGHKS, CDR2 YYEKEE (reference sequence). V lost 4 bases, J lost 1 base, and 7 bases stayed unmatched. The CDR3 sequence is 16 residues long. The CDR3: CASSRGQGFGTDTQYF. DNA of the CDR3: TGTGCCAGCAGCCGGGGACAGGGCTTTGGCACAGATACGCAGTATTTT.